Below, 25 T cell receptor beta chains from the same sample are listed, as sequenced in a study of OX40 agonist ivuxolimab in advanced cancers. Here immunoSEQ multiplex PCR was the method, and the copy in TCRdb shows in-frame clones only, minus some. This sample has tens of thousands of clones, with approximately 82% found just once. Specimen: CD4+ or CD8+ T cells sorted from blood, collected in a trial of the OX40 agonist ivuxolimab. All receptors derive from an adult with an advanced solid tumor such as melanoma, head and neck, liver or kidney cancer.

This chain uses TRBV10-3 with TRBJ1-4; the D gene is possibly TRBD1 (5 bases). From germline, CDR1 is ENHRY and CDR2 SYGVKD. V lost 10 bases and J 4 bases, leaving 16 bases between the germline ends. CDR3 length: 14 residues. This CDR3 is CATQNKGDNEKLFF. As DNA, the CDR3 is TGTGCCACCCAGAACAAAGGGGATAATGAAAAACTGTTTTTT.

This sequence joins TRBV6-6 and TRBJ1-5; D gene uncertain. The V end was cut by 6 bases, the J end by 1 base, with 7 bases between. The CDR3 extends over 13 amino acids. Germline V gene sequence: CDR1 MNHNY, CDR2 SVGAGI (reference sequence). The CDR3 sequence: CASRLDSNQPQHF. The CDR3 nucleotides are TGTGCCAGCAGATTGGACAGCAATCAGCCCCAGCATTTT.

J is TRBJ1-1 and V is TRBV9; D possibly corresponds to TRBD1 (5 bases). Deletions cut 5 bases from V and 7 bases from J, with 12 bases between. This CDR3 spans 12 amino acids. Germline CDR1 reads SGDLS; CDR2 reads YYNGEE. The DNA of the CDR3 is TGTGCCAGCAGTGACGGGGGTAATGAAGCTTTCTTT. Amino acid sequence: CASSDGGNEAFF.

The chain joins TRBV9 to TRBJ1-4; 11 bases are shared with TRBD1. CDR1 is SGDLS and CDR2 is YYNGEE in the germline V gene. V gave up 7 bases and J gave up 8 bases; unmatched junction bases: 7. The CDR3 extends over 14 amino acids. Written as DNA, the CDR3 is TGTGCCAGCGACGCCGGGACAGGGGGAGAAAAACTGTTTTTT. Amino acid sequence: CASDAGTGGEKLFF.

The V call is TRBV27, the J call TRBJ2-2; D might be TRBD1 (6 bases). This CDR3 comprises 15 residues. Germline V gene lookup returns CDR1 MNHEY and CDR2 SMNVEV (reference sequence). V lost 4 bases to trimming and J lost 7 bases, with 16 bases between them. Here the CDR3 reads CASSSRTVSRGELFF. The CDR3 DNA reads TGTGCCAGCAGTTCCAGGACAGTTAGTCGCGGGGAGCTGTTTTTT.

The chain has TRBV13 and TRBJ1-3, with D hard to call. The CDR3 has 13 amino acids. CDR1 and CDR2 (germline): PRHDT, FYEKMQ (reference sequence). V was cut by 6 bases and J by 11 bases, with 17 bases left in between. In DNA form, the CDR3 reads TGTGCCAGCAGTCCGGACCCCGTGGTCTCCATATATTTT. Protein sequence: CASSPDPVVSIYF.

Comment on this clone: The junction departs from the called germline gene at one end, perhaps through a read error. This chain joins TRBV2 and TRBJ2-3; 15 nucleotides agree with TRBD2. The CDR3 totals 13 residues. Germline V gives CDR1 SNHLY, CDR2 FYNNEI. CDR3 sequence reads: CASYGLAGGLWDF. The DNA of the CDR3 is TGTGCCAGCTACGGACTAGCGGGGGGGCTATGGGATTTT.

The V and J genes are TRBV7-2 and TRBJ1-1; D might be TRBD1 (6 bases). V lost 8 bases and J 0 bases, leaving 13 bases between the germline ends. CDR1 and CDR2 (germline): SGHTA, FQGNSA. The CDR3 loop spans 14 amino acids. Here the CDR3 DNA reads TGTGCCAGCTGCCCGGACAGTCTGAACACTGAAGCTTTCTTT. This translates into CASCPDSLNTEAFF.

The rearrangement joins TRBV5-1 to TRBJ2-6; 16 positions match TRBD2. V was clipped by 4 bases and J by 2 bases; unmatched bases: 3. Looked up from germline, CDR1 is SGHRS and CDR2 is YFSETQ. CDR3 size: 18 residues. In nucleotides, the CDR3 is TGCGCCAGCAGCCCGGGACTAGCGGGGGGGCCTGGGGCCAACGTCCTGACTTTC. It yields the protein CASSPGLAGGPGANVLTF.

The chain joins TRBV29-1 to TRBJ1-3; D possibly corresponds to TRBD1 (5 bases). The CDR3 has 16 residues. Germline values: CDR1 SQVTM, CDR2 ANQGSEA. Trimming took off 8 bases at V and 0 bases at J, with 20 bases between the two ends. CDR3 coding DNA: TGCAGCACCGACGGGGGGAAGGACCTCTCTGGAAACACCATATATTTT. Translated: CSTDGGKDLSGNTIYF.

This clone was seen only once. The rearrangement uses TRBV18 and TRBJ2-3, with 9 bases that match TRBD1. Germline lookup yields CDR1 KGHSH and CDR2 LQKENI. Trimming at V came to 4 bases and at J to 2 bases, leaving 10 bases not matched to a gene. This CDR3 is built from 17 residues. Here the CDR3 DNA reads TGTGCCAGCTCACTCTTACCAACAGGGGGCCACACAGATACGCAGTATTTT. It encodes CASSLLPTGGHTDTQYF. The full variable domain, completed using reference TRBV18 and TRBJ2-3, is NAGVMQNPRHLVRRRGQEARLRCSPMKGHSHVYWYRQLPEEGLKFMVYLQKENIIDESGMPKERFSAEFPKEGPSILRIQQVVRGDSAAYFCASSLLPTGGHTDTQYFGPGTRLTVL.

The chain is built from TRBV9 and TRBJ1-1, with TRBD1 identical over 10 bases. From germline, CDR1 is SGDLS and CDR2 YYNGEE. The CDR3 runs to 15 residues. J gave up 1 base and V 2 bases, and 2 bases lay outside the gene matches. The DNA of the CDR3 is TGTGCCAGCAGCGTGACAGGGGGCGGGAACACTGAAGCTTTCTTT. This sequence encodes CASSVTGGGNTEAFF.

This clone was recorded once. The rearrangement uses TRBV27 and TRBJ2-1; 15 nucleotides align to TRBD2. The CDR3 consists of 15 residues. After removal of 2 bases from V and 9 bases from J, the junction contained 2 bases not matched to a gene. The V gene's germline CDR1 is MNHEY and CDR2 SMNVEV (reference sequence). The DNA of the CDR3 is TGTGCCAGCAGTTTAGGGACTAGCGGGAGGTCTGAGCAGTTCTTC. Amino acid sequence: CASSLGTSGRSEQFF.

In DNA, the CDR3 is TGTGCCAGCAACCCGGGACAGCCCTACGAGCAGTACTTC. This encodes CASNPGQPYEQYF. The rearrangement links TRBV7-3 to TRBJ2-7; TRBD1 aligns across 7 bases. V lost 7 bases, J lost 2 bases, and 5 bases stayed unmatched. CDR3 length equals 13 residues. Germline V gene sequence: CDR1 SGHTA, CDR2 FQGTGA.

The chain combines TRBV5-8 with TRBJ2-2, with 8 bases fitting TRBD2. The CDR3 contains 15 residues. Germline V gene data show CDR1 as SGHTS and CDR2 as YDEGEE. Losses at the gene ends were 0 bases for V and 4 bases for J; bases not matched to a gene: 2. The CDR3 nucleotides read TGTGCCAGCAGCTTGGCCGGACTAGCCACCGGGGAGCTGTTTTTT. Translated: CASSLAGLATGELFF.

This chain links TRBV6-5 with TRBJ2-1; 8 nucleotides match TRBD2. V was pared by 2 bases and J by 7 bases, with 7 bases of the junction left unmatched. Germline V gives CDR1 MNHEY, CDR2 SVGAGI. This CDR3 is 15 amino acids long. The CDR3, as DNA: TGTGCCAGCAGTTACGGACTAGCCCTCGTAAATGAGCAGTTCTTC. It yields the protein CASSYGLALVNEQFF.

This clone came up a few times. The CDR3 is CASSVEAGGVSEKLFF. The CDR3 region has the DNA TGTGCCAGCAGCGTAGAGGCCGGCGGGGTAAGCGAAAAACTGTTTTTT. The J gene is TRBJ1-4, the V gene TRBV9; unclear D gene. The CDR3 has 16 residues. Germline CDR1 SGDLS, CDR2 YYNGEE. Trimming shortened V by 0 bases and J by 8 bases, and 17 bases separated the two germline ends.

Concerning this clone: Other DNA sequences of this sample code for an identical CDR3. DNA of the CDR3: TGTGCCAGCTCACCCAACAGGGATGGCTACACCTTC. Translation gives CASSPNRDGYTF. The chain employs TRBV18 and TRBJ1-2; D perhaps matches TRBD1 (6 bases). This CDR3 region has 12 residues. The V end lost 3 bases, the J end lost 6 bases, and 8 bases lay between the germline ends. Germline CDR1 KGHSH, CDR2 LQKENI.

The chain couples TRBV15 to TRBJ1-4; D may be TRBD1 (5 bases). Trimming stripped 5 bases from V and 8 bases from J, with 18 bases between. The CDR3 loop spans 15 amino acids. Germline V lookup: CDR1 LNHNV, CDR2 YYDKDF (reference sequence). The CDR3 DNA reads TGTGCCACCAGCGGGGGAGGACGCCCTGGGGAAAAACTGTTTTTT. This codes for CATSGGGRPGEKLFF. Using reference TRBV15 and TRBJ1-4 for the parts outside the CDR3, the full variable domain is DAMVIQNPRYQVTQFGKPVTLSCSQTLNHNVMYWYQQKSSQAPKLLFHYYDKDFNNEADTPDNFQSRRPNTSFCFLDIRSPGLGDTAMYLCATSGGGRPGEKLFFGSGTQLSVL.

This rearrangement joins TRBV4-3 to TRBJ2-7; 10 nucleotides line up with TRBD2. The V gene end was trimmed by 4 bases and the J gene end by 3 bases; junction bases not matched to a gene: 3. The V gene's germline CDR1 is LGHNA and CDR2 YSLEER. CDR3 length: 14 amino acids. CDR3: CASSPLAGVYEQYF. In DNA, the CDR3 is TGCGCCAGCAGCCCGCTAGCGGGGGTCTACGAGCAGTACTTC.

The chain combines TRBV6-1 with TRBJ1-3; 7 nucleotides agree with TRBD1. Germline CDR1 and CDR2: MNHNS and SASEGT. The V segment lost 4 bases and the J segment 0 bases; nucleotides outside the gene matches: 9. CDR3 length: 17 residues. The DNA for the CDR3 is TGTGCCAGCAGTGCCCAGCCGGGACAGCTCTCTGGAAACACCATATATTTT. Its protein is CASSAQPGQLSGNTIYF.

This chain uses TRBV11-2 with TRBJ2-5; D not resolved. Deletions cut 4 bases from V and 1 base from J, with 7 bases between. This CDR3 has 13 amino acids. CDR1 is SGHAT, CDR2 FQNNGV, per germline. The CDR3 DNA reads TGTGCCAGCAGCTCTTCTCCCCAAGAGACCCAGTACTTC. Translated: CASSSSPQETQYF.

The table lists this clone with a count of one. CDR3 sequence (DNA): TGTGCCAGCAGTATTTCCGGGCCCTGGTCCGAGCAGTACTTC. Translated, it gives CASSISGPWSEQYF. The J gene is TRBJ2-7, the V gene TRBV28; D is unresolved. The CDR3 contains 14 residues. Germline V gene data show CDR1 as MDHEN and CDR2 as SYDVKM. V was cut by 5 bases and J by 6 bases, with 17 bases left in between.

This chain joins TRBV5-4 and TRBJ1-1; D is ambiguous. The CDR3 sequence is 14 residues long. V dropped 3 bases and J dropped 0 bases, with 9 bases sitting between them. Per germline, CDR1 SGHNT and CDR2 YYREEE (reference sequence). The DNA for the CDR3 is TGTGCCAGCAGCTCCGAAGGGCTGAACACTGAAGCTTTCTTT. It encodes CASSSEGLNTEAFF.

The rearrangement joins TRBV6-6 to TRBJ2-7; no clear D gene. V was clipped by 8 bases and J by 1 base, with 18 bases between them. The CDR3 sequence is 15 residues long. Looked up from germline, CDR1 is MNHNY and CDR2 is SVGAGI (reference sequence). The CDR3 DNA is TGTGCCAGCCGAATGGATGGTCTATCATCCTACGAGCAGTACTTC. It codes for CASRMDGLSSYEQYF.